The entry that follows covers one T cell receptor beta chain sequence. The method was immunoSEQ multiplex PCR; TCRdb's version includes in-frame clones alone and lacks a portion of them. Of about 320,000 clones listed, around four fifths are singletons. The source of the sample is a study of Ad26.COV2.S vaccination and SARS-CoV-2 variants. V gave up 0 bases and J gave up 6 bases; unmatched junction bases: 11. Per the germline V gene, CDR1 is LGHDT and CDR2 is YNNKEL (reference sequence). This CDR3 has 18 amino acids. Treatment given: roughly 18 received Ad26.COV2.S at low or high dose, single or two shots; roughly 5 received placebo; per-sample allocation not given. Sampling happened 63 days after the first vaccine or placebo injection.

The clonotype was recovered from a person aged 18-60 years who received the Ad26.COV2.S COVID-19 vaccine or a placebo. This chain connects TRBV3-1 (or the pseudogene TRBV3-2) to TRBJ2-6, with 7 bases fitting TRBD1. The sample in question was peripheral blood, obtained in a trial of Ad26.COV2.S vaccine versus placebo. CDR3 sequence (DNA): TGTGCCAGCAGCCAAGAAGGGGACAGATATCTGGAGGCCAACGTCCTGACTTTC. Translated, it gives CASSQEGDRYLEANVLTF.